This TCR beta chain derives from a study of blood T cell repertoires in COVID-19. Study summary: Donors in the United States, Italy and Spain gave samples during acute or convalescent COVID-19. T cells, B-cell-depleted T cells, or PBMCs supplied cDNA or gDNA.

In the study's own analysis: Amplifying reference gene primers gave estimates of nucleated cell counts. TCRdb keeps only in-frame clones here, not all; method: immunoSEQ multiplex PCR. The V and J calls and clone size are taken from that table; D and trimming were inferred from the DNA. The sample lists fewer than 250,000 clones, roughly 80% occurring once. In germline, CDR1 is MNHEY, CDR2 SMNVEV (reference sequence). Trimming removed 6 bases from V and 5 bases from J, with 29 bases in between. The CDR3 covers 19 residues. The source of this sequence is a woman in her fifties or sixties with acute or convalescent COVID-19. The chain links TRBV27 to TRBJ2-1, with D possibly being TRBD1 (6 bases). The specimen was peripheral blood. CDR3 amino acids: CASSIRLYGGGALHNEQFF. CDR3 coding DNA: TGTGCCAGCAGCATACGCTTGTATGGGGGCGGAGCCTTACACAATGAGCAGTTCTTC.